The clone carrying this TCR beta chain was picked up many times. TCRdb recomputed clones from the PCR reads via MiXCR. Of 25,000 to 35,000 clones listed, 20% to 25% are singletons. There were no patients who had received any treatment before thyroid surgery. The record originates from a study of metastatic and nonmetastatic thyroid tumors. Germline V gene sequence: CDR1 DFQATT, CDR2 SNEGSKA (reference sequence). Trimming removed 2 bases from V and 1 base from J, with 14 bases in between. This CDR3 spans 15 amino acids. The rearrangement joins TRBV20-1 to TRBJ1-2, with a possible D match to TRBD1 (5 bases). The receptor was isolated from a female donor with papillary thyroid cancer or a benign thyroid nodule (not recorded which). Some clones in this sample may be carry-over from other donors' samples. Sequencing used blood. The CDR3 is CSARLQGSLNYGYTF. In nucleotides, the CDR3 is TGCAGTGCTAGACTTCAGGGCTCTCTTAACTATGGCTACACCTTC.